The present TCR beta chain was sequenced within a study of identical twins listed by TCRdb under 2016. For the wider study: The study deep-sequenced TCR alpha and beta repertoires from monozygotic twins, unrelated adults of various ages and cord blood to test whether fetal clonotypes persist. To rule out contamination, replicate twin experiments were performed at different times with different library preparation protocols. The research as a whole found: Because the same donors could not be followed over many years, the conclusions depended on cross-sectional statistical analysis. Compared with coincidental sharing between unrelated individuals, an excess of low generation-probability sequences was observed among out-of-frame TCR alpha sequences shared between twins. Out-of-frame TCR alpha sharing in monozygotic twins was systematically underestimated by recombination models, whereas sharing between unrelated individuals was in agreement with the recombination models. Fewer insertions were carried by abundant cord blood beta clonotypes; a weaker similar trend was observed in young adult naive repertoires, while no such trend was observed in memory repertoires. In beta out-of-frame sequences, excess twin sharing was weaker, because having fewer shared sequences lowered the signal-to-noise ratio. Invariant T cells such as MAIT and iNKT could partly confound zero-insertion analyses, though diverse VJ usage argued against this for most clonotypes.

As encoded in the germline V gene (reference sequence), CDR1 is SEHNR while CDR2 is FQNEAQ. The CDR3 starts with the cysteine, ends with the phenylalanine, and has 15 residues. Only the CDR3 DNA is retained, 45 bases long and in frame from the first base. V ends up 5 bases short and J 3 bases short, with an unmatched junction base count of 10. Notes on this clonotype: Its antigen is not yet known. Base qualities are not provided; no much larger clone lies one nucleotide away.

Receptors were amplified or captured by 5' RACE. Sequencing instrument: Illumina HiSeq 2000. A universal primer binding site was introduced by template switching, and a unique molecular identifier was present in the final cDNA, enabling accurate counting of TCR cDNA molecules. First-strand cDNA for TCR alpha and beta chains was synthesized from specific primers in the conserved constant-segment region. To control for contamination, each cDNA library was double barcoded with a SMART-Mk sample barcode plus Illumina barcodes. Two successive PCR steps introduced TruSeq adapter sequences along with Illumina sample barcodes. TCR alpha and beta cDNA libraries were sequenced on the Illumina HiSeq platform with custom primers. On the authors' methods: Raw reads were processed with MiGEC to extract unique molecular identifiers, and MiXCR was used to determine CDR3 positions. For each individual, recombination models were inferred using an EM algorithm with the repgenHMM and IGoR tools. Shared clonotype analysis was performed with the tcR package in R, normalizing sharing by the product of cloneset sizes. To study raw recombination without the effects of thymic and clonal selection, out-of-frame nonproductive sequences were analyzed. The public reads were run again by TCRdb, first through fastp at Q25 and then through MiXCR, and only productive beta chains were kept. For every CDR3 protein sequence, its rows merge into one entry that carries the most common genes and DNA. The V and J calls and clone size come from TCRdb's table, not from the authors' own analysis. The sample contains fewer than 650,000 distinct CDR3 sequences, just over 7% of them found a single time. The ten largest account for about 1.5% of the sample.

Only healthy Caucasian donors were included. Three pairs of female monozygotic twins, all aged about 18 to 29 years, made up the twin cohort. Peripheral blood mononuclear cells were the source from which RNA for the TCR libraries was isolated. Another study also made use of these data, one on yellow fever vaccine responses in identical twins. As noted in the second study: According to the authors, the vaccine-induced T cell response in identical twins seemed to be partly convergent and partly specific to each individual. The study precisely tracked vaccine-responding T cell clones in identical twins.

The sequence derives from a woman younger than 35 in good health. The rearranged chain carries TRBV7-9 and TRBJ2-7; 7 bases in the middle match TRBD1. The sample consisted of PBMCs. The sequence in DNA is TGTGCCAGCAGCGGAACGGACAGGCCCGGCTACGAGCAGTACTTC. Its protein product is CASSGTDRPGYEQYF.